This TCR beta chain was captured by sequencing in a study of vaccination and CD4 T cells after COVID-19. Looking at the study overall: Comprising six males and four females, the convalescent participants counted two Hispanic individuals among them. Some control cultures received a CEFX pool, which served as the positive control. Others received an HIV-1 Nef pool or no peptide. Samples taken post-COVID came a median around 100 days after diagnosis, ranging from 35 to 161.

This clonotype was counted between two and nine times. Its antigen is undetermined. Sequencing of DNA taken from cultured CD4+ T cells relied on the Oncomine TCR Beta short-read assay. From the PCR reads, TCRdb called clonotypes with MiXCR, one entry per CDR3 protein. The repertoire holds tens of thousands of distinct CDR3 sequences, with under 45% as singletons. CDR1 is LNHNV, CDR2 YYDKDF, per germline (reference sequence). This CDR3 has 15 residues. Trimming cost V 5 bases and J 2 bases, with 14 bases left between them. Treatment: roughly 10-day PBMC culture with coronavirus spike peptide pools or control peptides (ViraFEST assay). Each well received 2 million or so PBMCs, cultured with 8 to 10 IU/ml IL-2 and 10 ug/ml peptide pools.

The clonotype was recovered from a human donor who received a COVID-19 vaccine. The sample in question was CD4+ T cells from blood, cultured in vitro, obtained before SARS-CoV-2 vaccination. The chain uses TRBV15 and TRBJ2-3; a weak D match, TRBD2 (6 bases). CDR3 amino acids: CATSLWGEHTDTQYF. For the CDR3, the DNA is TGTGCCACCAGCCTATGGGGGGAGCACACAGATACGCAGTATTTT. Together with reference TRBV15 and TRBJ2-3, the CDR3 gives the full variable domain: DAMVIQNPRYQVTQFGKPVTLSCSQTLNHNVMYWYQQKSSQAPKLLFHYYDKDFNNEADTPDNFQSRRPNTSFCFLDIRSPGLGDTAMYLCATSLWGEHTDTQYFGPGTRLTVL.